These T cell receptor beta chains were read from a single sample in a study of T cell changes during pregnancy in multiple sclerosis. Some clones are missing from TCRdb's copy, which holds only in-frame ones; the method was immunoSEQ multiplex PCR. There are approximately 85,000 clones in the sample; just over 90% occur only once, and approximately 2.5% lies in the top ten. Here the sequenced sample was peripheral blood, taken in the first trimester of pregnancy. The receptors derive from a female donor with multiple sclerosis, enrolled in a pregnancy study. Each CDR3 is given without its conserved first and last residue. A row's size may be missing; if present it is once, few, many or a size class.

abundance | v_gene | CDR3aa
. | TRBV20-1 | SANRQQY
once | TRBV2 | ASSELGGKVLPEAF
. | TRBV19 | ASSRAPGGVGDEQF
. | TRBV6-5 | ASRSTGLYEQY
. | TRBV6-6 | ASSYPPTREQY
. | TRBV1 | TSSRLRATHSQPQH
. | TRBV7-8 | ASSSARGSYT
. | TRBV4-2 | ASSQEPRLAGGSDTQY
. | TRBV19 | ASSTFSVTTQY
. | TRBV28 | ASSTGGGGYEQY
. | TRBV11-3 | ASSLPLERMAF
. | TRBV28 | ASSPDNVNSPLH
once | TRBV30 | AWTYDSPNSPLH
. | TRBV28 | ASSPSGLASNEQF
. | TRBV30 | AWSRDRGYDSPLH
. | TRBV19 | TSSIGGFNQPQH
once | TRBV6-5 | ASNPLDRIETQY
. | TRBV19 | ASSTGTAENSPLH
. | TRBV2 | ASSESGGSPGELF
. | TRBV19 | ASSAQWGGTQPQH
once | TRBV11-3 | ASSPRGGLRSYNSPLH
. | TRBV28 | ASRWGGNQPQH
. | TRBV6-4 | ASRPPEDRARNTEAF
. | TRBV6-6 | ASRKGANTGELF
. | TRBV15 | ATSGTSGGGTQY
. | TRBV7-8 | ASSLGQGAYEQY
. | TRBV7-9 | ASSPTYWGYT
. | TRBV6-6 | ASSYSAVGIAGELF
. | TRBV5-1 | ASSLDGTGSSYEQY
. | TRBV7-9 | ASSTRADTEAF
once | TRBV12-5 | ASGLGLAGGADTQY
. | TRBV12-5 | ASGLGGANEKLF
. | TRBV11-1 | ASSQTGGPLDEQF
. | TRBV19 | ASSRWREGGELF
. | TRBV5-5 | ASSSTSPIPGELF
. | TRBV5-6 | ASSFIIRDSLVEQY
. | TRBV27 | ASSSLGQMGTITYEQY